The sequence of this T cell receptor beta chain was determined in a study of blood T cell repertoires in COVID-19. About the research overall: Both acute and convalescent COVID-19 samples were obtained from the United States, Italy and Spain.

In the authors' methods: Researchers report that nucleated cell counts were estimated from reference gene primer amplification. Generated by immunoSEQ multiplex PCR, the TCRdb table keeps only in-frame clones and is missing some. V and J calls and clone size are copied from that table; D and trimming were computed from the DNA. Among fewer than 40,000 clones listed, 75% to 85% were seen once. The CDR3 sequence is 14 residues long. Trimming took off 5 bases at V and 1 base at J, with 12 bases between the two ends. Germline V CDR1 and CDR2: SGHRS, YFSETQ. The rearrangement uses TRBV5-1 and TRBJ1-1; a weak D match, TRBD1 (6 bases). This TCR was sampled from a man aged 65-85 years with acute or convalescent COVID-19. The material sequenced was peripheral blood. CDR3 loop: CASRVGGGNTEAFF. The DNA for the CDR3 is TGCGCCAGCAGAGTGGGAGGGGGGAACACTGAAGCTTTCTTT. Using reference TRBV5-1 and TRBJ1-1 for the parts outside the CDR3, the full variable domain is KAGVTQTPRYLIKTRGQQVTLSCSPISGHRSVSWYQQTPGQGLQFLFEYFSETQRNKGNFPGRFSGRQFSNSRSEMNVSTLELGDSALYLCASRVGGGNTEAFFGQGTRLTVV.